This T cell receptor (beta chain) was identified during a study of T cell repertoires in ileal Crohn's disease. Across the whole study: All patients had surgery for stricturing (around 60%) or penetrating (around 40%) disease.

The CDR3 extends over 12 amino acids. The germline gives CDR1 MDHEN, CDR2 SYDVKM. V gave up 6 bases and J gave up 8 bases, with 11 bases separating them. Generated by immunoSEQ multiplex PCR, the TCRdb table keeps only in-frame clones and is missing some. This table holds 2,000 to 3,000 clones, roughly 90% found once. The receptor comes from an adult with Crohn's disease. The chain carries TRBV28 and TRBJ2-1; tentatively, D is TRBD2 (5 bases). The sequencing sample was made of ileal tissue. The CDR3 DNA reads as TGTGCCAGCAGCCGCCGGGGTTATGAGCAGTTCTTC. Protein product: CASSRRGYEQFF.